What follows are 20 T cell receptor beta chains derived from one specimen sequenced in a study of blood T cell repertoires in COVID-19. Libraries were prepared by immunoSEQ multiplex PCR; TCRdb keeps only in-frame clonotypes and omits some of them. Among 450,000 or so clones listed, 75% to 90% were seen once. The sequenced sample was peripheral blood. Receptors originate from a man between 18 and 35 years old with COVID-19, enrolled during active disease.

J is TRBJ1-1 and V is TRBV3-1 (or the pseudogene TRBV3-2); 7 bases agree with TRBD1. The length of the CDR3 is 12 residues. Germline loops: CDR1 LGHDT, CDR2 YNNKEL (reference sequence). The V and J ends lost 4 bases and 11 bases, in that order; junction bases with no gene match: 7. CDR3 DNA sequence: TGTGCCAGCAGCCGATCAGACAGGGACGCTTTCTTT. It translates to CASSRSDRDAFF.

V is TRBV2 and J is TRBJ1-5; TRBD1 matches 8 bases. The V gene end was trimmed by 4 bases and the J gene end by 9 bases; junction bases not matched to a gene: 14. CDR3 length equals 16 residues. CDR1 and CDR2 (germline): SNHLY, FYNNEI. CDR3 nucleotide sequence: TGTGCCAGCAGTGGTCCCGACAGGGGCAGACTAAGGCCCCAGCATTTT. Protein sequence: CASSGPDRGRLRPQHF.

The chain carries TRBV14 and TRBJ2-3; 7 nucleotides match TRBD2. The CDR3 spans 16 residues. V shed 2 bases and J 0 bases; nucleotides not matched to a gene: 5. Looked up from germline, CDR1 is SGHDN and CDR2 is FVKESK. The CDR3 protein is CASSQISGTSTDTQYF. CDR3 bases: TGTGCCAGCAGCCAAATAAGCGGGACGAGCACAGATACGCAGTATTTT.

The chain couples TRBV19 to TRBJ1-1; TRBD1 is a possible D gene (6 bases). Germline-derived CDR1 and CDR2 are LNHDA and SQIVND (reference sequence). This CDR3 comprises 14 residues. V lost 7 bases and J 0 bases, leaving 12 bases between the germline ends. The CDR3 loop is CASKQGGMNTEAFF. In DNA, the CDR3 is TGTGCCAGTAAACAGGGAGGGATGAACACTGAAGCTTTCTTT.

The CDR3 nucleotides read TGTGCCAGCAGCGTAGGAGGGACAGGGCAAGAGACCCAGTACTTC. Translated: CASSVGGTGQETQYF. The J gene is TRBJ2-5, the V gene TRBV7-7, with 9 bases lining up with TRBD1. The germline CDR1 and CDR2 sequences are SSHAT and FNYEAQ (reference sequence). CDR3 length: 15 residues. V gave up 5 bases and J gave up 2 bases; unmatched junction bases: 6.

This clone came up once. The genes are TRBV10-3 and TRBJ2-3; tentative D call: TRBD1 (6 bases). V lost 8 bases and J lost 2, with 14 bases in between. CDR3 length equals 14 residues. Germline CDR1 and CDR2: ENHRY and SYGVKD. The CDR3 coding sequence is TGTGCCATCGCCAGGACAGCCGACACAGATACGCAGTATTTT. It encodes CAIARTADTDTQYF.

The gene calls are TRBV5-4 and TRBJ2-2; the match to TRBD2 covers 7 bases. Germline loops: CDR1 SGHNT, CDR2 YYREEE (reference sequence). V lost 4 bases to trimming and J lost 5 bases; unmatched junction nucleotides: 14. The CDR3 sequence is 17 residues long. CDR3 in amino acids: CASSPQTGGTWTGELFF. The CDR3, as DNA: TGTGCCAGCAGCCCCCAAACCGGGGGGACGTGGACCGGGGAGCTGTTTTTT.

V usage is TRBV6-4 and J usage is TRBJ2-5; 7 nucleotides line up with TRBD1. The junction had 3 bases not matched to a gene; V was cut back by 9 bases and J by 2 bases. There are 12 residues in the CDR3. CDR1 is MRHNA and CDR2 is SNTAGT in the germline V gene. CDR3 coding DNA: TGTGCCAGTTACAGGGGTCAAGAGACCCAGTACTTC. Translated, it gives CASYRGQETQYF.

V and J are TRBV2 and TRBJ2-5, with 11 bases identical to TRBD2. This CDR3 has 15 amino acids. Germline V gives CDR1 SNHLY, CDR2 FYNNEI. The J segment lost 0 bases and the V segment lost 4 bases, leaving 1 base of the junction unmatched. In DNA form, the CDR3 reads TGTGCCAGCAGTGGACTAGCGGGGAACCAAGAGACCCAGTACTTC. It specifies CASSGLAGNQETQYF.

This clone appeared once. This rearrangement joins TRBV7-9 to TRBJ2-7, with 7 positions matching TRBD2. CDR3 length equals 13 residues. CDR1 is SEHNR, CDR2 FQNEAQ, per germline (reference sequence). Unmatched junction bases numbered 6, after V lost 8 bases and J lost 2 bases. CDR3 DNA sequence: TGTGCCAGCGGAACTAGCGAGGCCTACGAGCAGTACTTC. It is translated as CASGTSEAYEQYF.

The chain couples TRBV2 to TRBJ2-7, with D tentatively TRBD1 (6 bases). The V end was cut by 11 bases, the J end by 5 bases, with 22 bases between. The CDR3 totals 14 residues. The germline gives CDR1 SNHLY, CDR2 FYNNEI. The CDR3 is CAGRIDTGSDEQYF. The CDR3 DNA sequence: TGTGCCGGAAGAATTGACACAGGGTCCGACGAGCAGTACTTC.

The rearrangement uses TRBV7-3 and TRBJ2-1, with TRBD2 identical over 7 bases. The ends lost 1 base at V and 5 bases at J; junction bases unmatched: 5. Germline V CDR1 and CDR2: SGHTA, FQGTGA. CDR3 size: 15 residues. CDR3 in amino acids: CASSLMVAGDNEQFF. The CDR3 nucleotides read TGTGCCAGCAGCTTAATGGTTGCGGGAGACAATGAGCAGTTCTTC.

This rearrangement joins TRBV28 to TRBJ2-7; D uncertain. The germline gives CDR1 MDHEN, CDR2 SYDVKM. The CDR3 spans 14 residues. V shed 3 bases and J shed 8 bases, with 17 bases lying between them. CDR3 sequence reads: CASSFDQVVMKQYF. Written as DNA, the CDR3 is TGTGCCAGCAGTTTCGACCAGGTTGTTATGAAGCAGTACTTC. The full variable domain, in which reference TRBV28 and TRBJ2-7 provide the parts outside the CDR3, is DVKVTQSSRYLVKRTGEKVFLECVQDMDHENMFWYRQDPGLGLRLIYFSYDVKMKEKGDIPEGYSVSREKKERFSLILESASTNQTSMYLCASSFDQVVMKQYFGPGTRLTVT.

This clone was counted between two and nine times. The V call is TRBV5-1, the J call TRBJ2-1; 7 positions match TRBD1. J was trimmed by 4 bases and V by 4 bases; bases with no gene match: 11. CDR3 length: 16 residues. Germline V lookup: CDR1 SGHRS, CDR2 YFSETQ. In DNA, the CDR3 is TGCGCCAGCAGCGCCACCGGGACAGCTTCGTACAATGAGCAGTTCTTC. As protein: CASSATGTASYNEQFF.

The CDR3 nucleotides read TGTGCTAGTGGTTCCCTCCCCCGGGACAGGGACACCGGGGAGCTGTTTTTT. Its protein is CASGSLPRDRDTGELFF. V and J are TRBV12-5 and TRBJ2-2; 9 bases fit TRBD1. The junction had 9 bases not matched to a gene; V was cut back by 4 bases and J by 3 bases. CDR3 size: 17 residues. Germline V CDR1 and CDR2: LGHNT, FRNRAP.

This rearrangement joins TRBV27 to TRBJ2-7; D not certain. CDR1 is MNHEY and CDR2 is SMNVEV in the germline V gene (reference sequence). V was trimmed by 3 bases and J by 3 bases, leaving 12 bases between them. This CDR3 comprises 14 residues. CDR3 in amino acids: CASSFGGAYYEQYF. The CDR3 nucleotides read TGTGCCAGCAGTTTTGGCGGAGCGTACTACGAGCAGTACTTC.

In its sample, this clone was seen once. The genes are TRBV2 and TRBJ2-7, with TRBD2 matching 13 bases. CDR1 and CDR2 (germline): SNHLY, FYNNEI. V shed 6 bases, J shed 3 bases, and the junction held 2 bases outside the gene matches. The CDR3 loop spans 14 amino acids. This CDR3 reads CASRGLAGVYEQYF. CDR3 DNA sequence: TGTGCCAGCAGAGGACTAGCGGGGGTCTACGAGCAGTACTTC.

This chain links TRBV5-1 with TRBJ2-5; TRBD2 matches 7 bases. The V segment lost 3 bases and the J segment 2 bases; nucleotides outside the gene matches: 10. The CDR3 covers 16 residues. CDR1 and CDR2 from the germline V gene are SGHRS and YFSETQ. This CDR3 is CASSSRTTSAQETQYF. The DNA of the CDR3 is TGCGCCAGCAGCTCGCGCACTACTAGCGCTCAAGAGACCCAGTACTTC.

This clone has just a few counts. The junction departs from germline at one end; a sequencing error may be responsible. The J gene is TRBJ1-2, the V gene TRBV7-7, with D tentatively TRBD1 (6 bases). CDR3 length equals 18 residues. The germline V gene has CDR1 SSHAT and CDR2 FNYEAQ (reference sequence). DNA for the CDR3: TGTGCTAGCAGCCCCACCGGGACACTCAGTTTGGGGCTCCTTCGCTACACCTTC. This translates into CASSPTGTLSLGLLRYTF.

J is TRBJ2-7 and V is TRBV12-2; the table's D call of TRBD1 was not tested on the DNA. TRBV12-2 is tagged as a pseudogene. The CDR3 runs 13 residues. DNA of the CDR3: TGTGCAAGTCGGCACCGGACAGCTCAGGAGCAGTACTTC. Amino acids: CASRHRTAQEQYF.